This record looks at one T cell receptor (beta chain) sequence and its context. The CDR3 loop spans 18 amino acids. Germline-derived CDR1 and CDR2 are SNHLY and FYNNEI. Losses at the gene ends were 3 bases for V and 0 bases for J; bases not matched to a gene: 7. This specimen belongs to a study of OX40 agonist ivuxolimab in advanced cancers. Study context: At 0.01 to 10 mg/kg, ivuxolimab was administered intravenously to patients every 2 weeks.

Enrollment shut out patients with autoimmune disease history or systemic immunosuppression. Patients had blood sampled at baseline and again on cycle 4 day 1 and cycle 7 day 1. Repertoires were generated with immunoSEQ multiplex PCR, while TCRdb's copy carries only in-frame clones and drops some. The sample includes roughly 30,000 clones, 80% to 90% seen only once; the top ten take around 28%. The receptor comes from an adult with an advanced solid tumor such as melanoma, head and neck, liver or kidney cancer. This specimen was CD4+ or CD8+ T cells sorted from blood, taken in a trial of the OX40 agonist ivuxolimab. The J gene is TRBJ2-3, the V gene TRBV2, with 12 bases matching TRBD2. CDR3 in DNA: TGTGCCAGCAGTGATAATGAAGGGACTAGCGGGAGCACAGATACGCAGTATTTT. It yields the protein CASSDNEGTSGSTDTQYF.